This is a list of T cell receptor beta chains from one sample in a study of CD8 T cells in ankylosing spondylitis. TCRdb passed the 5' RACE reads through MiXCR, listing each CDR3 protein once. The sample holds 85,000 to 100,000 distinct CDR3 sequences, around 9.4% seen once. Input material: blood, either unsorted or a sorted T cell fraction (not recorded which). Source of these receptors: a male donor with ankylosing spondylitis or in good health (not recorded which). Each CDR3 is given with its conserved first and last residue. A D gene is named only where the DNA matches it firmly. Size is omitted from some rows. Given values are once, few, many or a class for expanded clones.

>TRBD1|16|TRBJ1-5|many|TRBV12-3/TRBV12-4
TGTGCCAGCAGTCCTCCAGGGGGAAATCCTAATCAGCCCCAGCATTTT
CASSPPGGNPNQPQHF
>TRBD2|14|TRBJ2-7|many|TRBV28
TGTGCCAGCAGTTTTCCGGGGGGCTCCTACGAGCAGTACTTC
CASSFPGGSYEQYF
>-|16|TRBJ2-1|few|TRBV12-3/TRBV12-4
TGTGCCAGCAGCCCATCGCACCAATCCAACAACAATGAGCAGTTCTTC
CASSPSHQSNNNEQFF
>TRBD1|14|TRBJ2-5|many|TRBV9
TGTGCCAGCAGCGTAGCCGGACAGGGGGGGACCCAGTACTTC
CASSVAGQGGTQYF
>-|16|TRBJ2-5|many|TRBV7-6
TGTGCCAGCAGCTTAGCGCAGGGGATGGTACAAGAGACCCAGTACTTC
CASSLAQGMVQETQYF
>-|11|TRBJ2-1|many|TRBV20-1
TGCAGTGCTAGCGGGTACAATGAGCAGTTCTTC
CSASGYNEQFF
>-|13|TRBJ1-5|many|TRBV20-1
TGCAGTGCTAGAGATCTGGCGAGTCAGCCCCAGCATTTT
CSARDLASQPQHF
>TRBD1|17|TRBJ1-2|-|TRBV27
TGTGCCAGCAGTTTACGTGGCACAGGGGAGCTCGACTATGGCTACACCTTC
CASSLRGTGELDYGYTF
>-|12|TRBJ1-2|many|TRBV6-6
TGTGCCAGCACCCCCGGGCAGACTCCCCCTGCCTTC
CASTPGQTPPAF
>TRBD1|17|TRBJ2-5|-|TRBV3-1
TGTGCCAGCAGCCAAGAAGGGTCGGGACAGGGTAAAGAGACCCAGTACTTC
CASSQEGSGQGKETQYF
>TRBD2|13|TRBJ2-2|many|TRBV24-1
TGTGCCCGTAGCGGGAACAACACCGGGGAGCTGTTTTTT
CARSGNNTGELFF
>TRBD1|14|TRBJ1-1|many|TRBV20-1
TGCAGTGCTAAACAGGGGACCATGAACACTGAAGCTTTCTTT
CSAKQGTMNTEAFF
>-|14|TRBJ2-1|-|TRBV20-1
TGCAGTGCCATAGACCTGGAACCCTACAATGAGCAGTTCTTC
CSAIDLEPYNEQFF
>-|16|TRBJ1-6|many|TRBV28
TGTGCCAGCAGTTTAACTGGTCGGCGGATAGATTCACCCCTCCACTTT
CASSLTGRRIDSPLHF
>-|15|TRBJ2-2|many|TRBV29-1
TGCAGCGTTCTCCCGGGGACCCGCGACACCGGGGAGCTGTTTTTT
CSVLPGTRDTGELFF